Included here is one T cell receptor beta chain sequence, with context. Antigen: not known. CDR3 length: 15 amino acids. V dropped 3 bases and J dropped 0 bases, with 10 bases sitting between them. Germline V gene data show CDR1 as SGHRS and CDR2 as YFSETQ. The sample belongs to a study of T cell repertoires and leukemia-associated antigens. In the study overall: Samples yielded roughly 3 to 5.5 million effective reads each, 15 million to 20 million overall.

TCRdb re-derived calls from the 5' RACE reads in MiXCR, one entry per CDR3 protein. The sample records approximately 10,000 distinct CDR3 sequences, 43% being singletons. Whole-study results and caveats: V, J, VDJ and CDR3 counts did not differ significantly among groups. Whether expanded clones are antigen-specific and functional remains untested.

CD3+ T cells were rested overnight without fetal bovine serum. The sequencing input was CD3+ T cells sorted from blood and cultured. This clonotype originated in a female donor in good health. The chain carries TRBV5-1 and TRBJ2-4, with D possibly TRBD2 on 5 matching bases. CDR3 residues: CASSSGLLAKNIQYF. The CDR3 DNA sequence: TGCGCCAGCAGCTCGGGGTTATTAGCCAAAAACATTCAGTACTTC.